This T cell receptor (beta chain) was identified in a study of blood T cell repertoires in COVID-19. Study-level information: Nucleic acid was either cDNA or gDNA, and it came from T cells, B-cell-depleted T cells, or PBMCs.

The table came from immunoSEQ multiplex PCR; TCRdb's copy has only in-frame clones and leaves some out. The table lists roughly 180,000 clones, around 82% of them singletons, with 15% to 20% in the top ten. V gave up 0 bases and J gave up 8 bases, with 11 bases separating them. CDR3 length equals 14 residues. Germline CDR1 KGHSH, CDR2 LQKENI. The chain uses TRBV18 and TRBJ2-1; D unclear. The clonotype originates from a man aged 55 to 70 who had recovered from COVID-19. The sample comprised PBMCs or T cells enriched from blood (not recorded which). The CDR3 nucleotides read TGTGCCAGCTCACCACCCGGTCTCATGTATGAGCAGTTCTTC. It is translated as CASSPPGLMYEQFF.